Here is one T cell receptor (beta chain) with its context. The data were taken from a study of CD8 T cells in Susac syndrome. Background on the study: Within the group of sequenced Susac syndrome patients, roughly 6 had active disease and eight were in remission. Blood was drawn from patients with Susac syndrome. At that point, they were therapy-naive, on corticosteroids, or on intravenous immunoglobulin alone.

After extraction with the RNeasy kit, about 0.45 to 1 ug of the RNA was reverse transcribed using random hexamers. TCR beta CDR3 was amplified by immunoSEQ multiplex PCR. This amplification extended across 54 Vbeta and 13 Jbeta segments. TCRdb reanalysed the immunoSEQ multiplex PCR reads using MiXCR and keeps one entry per CDR3 protein. Of tens of thousands of distinct CDR3 sequences listed, 90% to 95% are singletons. V lost 7 bases to trimming and J lost 1 base; unmatched junction nucleotides: 1. This CDR3 region has 12 residues. Germline-derived CDR1 and CDR2 are SGHRS and YFSETQ. The specimen was CD4+ T cells from PBMCs. The rearrangement uses TRBV5-1 and TRBJ2-5, with 7 bases that match TRBD1. The sequence was collected from a human donor with Susac syndrome. CDR3 nucleotides: TGCGCCAGCCGGGACAGCCAAGAGACCCAGTACTTC. The encoded protein is CASRDSQETQYF.